This T cell receptor (beta chain) is from a study of cytomegalovirus exposure and HLA in healthy donors. Primers for the PCR totalled 60 Vbeta and 13 Jbeta. Profiled with immunoSEQ multiplex PCR; TCRdb holds only in-frame clones, not every one. The profile covers around 200,000 clones, with approximately 80% appearing a single time and roughly 0.22% taken by the ten largest. Study-wide results and caveats: According to reports, the classifier identified cytomegalovirus status with high specificity and sensitivity. Among donors in an Asian-associated ancestry cluster, a later analysis reportedly found fewer N-insertions than the roughly 650-donor mean. Listed as cytomegalovirus-associated were 164 TCR beta chains.

V was pared by 1 base and J by 5 bases, with 9 bases between. The germline CDR1 and CDR2 sequences are MGHRA and YSYEKL. This CDR3 contains 15 residues. Turning to this clone: Its antigen is as yet unknown.

All donors participated as healthy donors of bone marrow. This chain uses TRBV4-1 with TRBJ1-6, with D maybe TRBD1 (6 bases). The specimen was PBMCs. The TCR was taken from a girl aged 2 to 10 in good health and CMV-seronegative. The DNA of the CDR3 is TGCGCCAGCAGCCAAGCGGCAGGGGATAATTCACCCCTCCACTTT. Translated: CASSQAAGDNSPLHF.